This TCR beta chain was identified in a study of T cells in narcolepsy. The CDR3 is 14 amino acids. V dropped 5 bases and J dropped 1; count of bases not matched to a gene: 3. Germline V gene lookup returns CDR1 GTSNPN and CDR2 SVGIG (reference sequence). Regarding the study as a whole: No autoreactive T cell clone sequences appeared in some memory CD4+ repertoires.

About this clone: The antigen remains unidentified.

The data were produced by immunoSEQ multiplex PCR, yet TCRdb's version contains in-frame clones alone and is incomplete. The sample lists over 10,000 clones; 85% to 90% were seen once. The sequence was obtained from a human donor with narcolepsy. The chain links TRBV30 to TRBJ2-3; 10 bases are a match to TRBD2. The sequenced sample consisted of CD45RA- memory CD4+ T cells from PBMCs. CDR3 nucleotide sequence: TGTGCCTGGGGGACTAGCGCGGGCACAGATACGCAGTATTTT. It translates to CAWGTSAGTDTQYF.